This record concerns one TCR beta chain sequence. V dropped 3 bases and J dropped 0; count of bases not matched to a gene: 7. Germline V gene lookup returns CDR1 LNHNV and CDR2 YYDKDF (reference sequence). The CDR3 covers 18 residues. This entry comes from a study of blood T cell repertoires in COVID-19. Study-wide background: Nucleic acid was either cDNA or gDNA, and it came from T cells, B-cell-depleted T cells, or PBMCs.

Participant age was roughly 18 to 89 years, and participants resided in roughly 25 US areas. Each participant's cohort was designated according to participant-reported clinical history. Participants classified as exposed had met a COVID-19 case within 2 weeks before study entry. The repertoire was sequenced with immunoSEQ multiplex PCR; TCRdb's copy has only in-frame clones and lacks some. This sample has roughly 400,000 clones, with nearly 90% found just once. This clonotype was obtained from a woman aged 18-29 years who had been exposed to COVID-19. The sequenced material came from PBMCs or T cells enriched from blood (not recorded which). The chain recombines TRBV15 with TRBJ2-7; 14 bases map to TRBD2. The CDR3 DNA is TGTGCCACCAGCAGTGGGACTAGCGGGGGACCATACTCCTACGAGCAGTACTTC. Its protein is CATSSGTSGGPYSYEQYF.